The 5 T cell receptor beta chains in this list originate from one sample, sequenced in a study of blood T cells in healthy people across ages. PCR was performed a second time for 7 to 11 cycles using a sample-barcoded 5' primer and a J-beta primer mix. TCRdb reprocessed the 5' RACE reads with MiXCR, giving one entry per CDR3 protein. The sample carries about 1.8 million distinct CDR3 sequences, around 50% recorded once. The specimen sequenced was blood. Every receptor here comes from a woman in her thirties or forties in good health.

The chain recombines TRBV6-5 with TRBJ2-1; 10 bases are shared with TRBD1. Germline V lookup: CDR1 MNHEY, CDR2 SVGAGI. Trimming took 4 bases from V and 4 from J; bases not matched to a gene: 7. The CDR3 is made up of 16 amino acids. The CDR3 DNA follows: TGTGCCAGCAGTTTAGCATCGGGACAGGGGTACAATGAGCAGTTCTTC. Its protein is CASSLASGQGYNEQFF.

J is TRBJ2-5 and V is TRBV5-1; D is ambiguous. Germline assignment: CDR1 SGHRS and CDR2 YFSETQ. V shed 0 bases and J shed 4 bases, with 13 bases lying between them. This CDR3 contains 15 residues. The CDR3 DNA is TGCGCCAGCAGCTTGGCCCAAAGACTGGGAGAGACCCAGTACTTC. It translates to CASSLAQRLGETQYF.

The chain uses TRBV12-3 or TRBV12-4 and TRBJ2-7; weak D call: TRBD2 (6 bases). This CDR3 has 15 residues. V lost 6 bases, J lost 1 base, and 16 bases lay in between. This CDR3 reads CASRNDWRASYEQYF. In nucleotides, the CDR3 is TGTGCCAGCAGAAACGACTGGAGGGCTTCCTACGAGCAGTACTTC.

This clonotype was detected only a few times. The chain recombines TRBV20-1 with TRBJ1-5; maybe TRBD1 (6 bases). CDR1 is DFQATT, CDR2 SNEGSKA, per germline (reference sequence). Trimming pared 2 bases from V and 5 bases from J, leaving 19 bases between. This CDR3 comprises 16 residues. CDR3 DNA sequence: TGCAGTGCTAGACCATCCCTGGGGCAGGGGTATCAGCCCCAGCATTTT. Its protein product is CSARPSLGQGYQPQHF.

The DNA of the CDR3 is TGTGCCAGCAGTGAAGCGAGACAGGGGTGGGAGACCCAGTACTTC. This sequence encodes CASSEARQGWETQYF. The J gene is TRBJ2-5, the V gene TRBV6-1; 8 bases are shared with TRBD1. Germline CDR1 and CDR2: MNHNS and SASEGT. The CDR3 is 15 residues long. V shed 0 bases and J 5 bases; nucleotides not matched to a gene: 5.